The rows below give T cell receptor beta chains drawn from one sample of a study of persistence of HIV-infected CD4 T cells. The repertoire was sequenced with immunoSEQ multiplex PCR; TCRdb's copy has only in-frame clones and lacks some. Of about 47,000 clones listed, roughly nine tenths are singletons. These receptors have no identified antigens. This material consisted of CD4+ T cells sorted from PBMCs after roughly 17-hour stimulation, taken from a patient who received antiretroviral therapy. The receptors were sampled from an adult man with HIV who was CMV-seropositive. The CDR3 runs from the conserved cysteine through the conserved F or W. The D gene is left open where the match is weak. Rows may omit the clone size; those that give it use once, few, many or a size class.

CDR3aa | CDR3nt | d_gene | v_gene | abundance | j_gene
CASGGDVLTYEQYF | TGTGCCAGCGGTGGGGACGTGTTAACCTACGAGCAGTACTTC | . | TRBV2 | . | TRBJ2-7
CASTLGQGGSPLHF | TGTGCCAGTACCTTGGGACAGGGCGGTTCACCCCTCCACTTT | TRBD1 | TRBV19 | . | TRBJ1-6
CASSAQGQMNSPLHF | TGTGCCAGCAGCGCCCAGGGACAAATGAATTCACCCCTCCACTTT | . | TRBV9 | . | TRBJ1-6
CASRPGTGTDTQYF | TGCGCCAGCAGACCCGGGACAGGGACGGATACGCAGTATTTT | TRBD1 | TRBV4-1 | . | TRBJ2-3
CASSSPGGNIPDTQYF | TGCGCCAGCAGCAGTCCCGGGGGTAACATCCCAGATACGCAGTATTTT | . | TRBV5-1 | . | TRBJ2-3
CASSQGAATEAFF | TGTGCCAGCAGCCAAGGGGCGGCCACTGAAGCTTTCTTT | . | TRBV7-3 | . | TRBJ1-1
CARKLCGFEQFF | TGTGCCAGAAAGCTTTGCGGGTTCGAGCAGTTCTTC | . | TRBV5-3 | . | TRBJ2-1
CASSLYTGQGGSGANVLTF | TGCGCCAGCAGCTTGTATACGGGACAGGGTGGTTCTGGGGCCAACGTCCTGACTTTC | TRBD1 | TRBV5-1 | once | TRBJ2-6
CASITTGGNQPQHF | TGTGCCAGCATCACAACGGGGGGCAATCAGCCCCAGCATTTT | . | TRBV6-5 | . | TRBJ1-5
CASSIDRTSTDTQYF | TGTGCCAGTAGTATAGACAGAACTAGCACAGATACGCAGTATTTT | . | TRBV19 | . | TRBJ2-3
CASSSGTGRYNEQFF | TGTGCCAGCAGCTCCGGGACAGGTCGCTACAATGAGCAGTTCTTC | TRBD1 | TRBV6-6 | . | TRBJ2-1
CASSYRGPRPEQYF | TGTGCCAGCAGTTACAGGGGGCCGCGCCCCGAGCAGTACTTC | TRBD1 | TRBV6-5 | . | TRBJ2-7
CASSGLAGGPGSKNIQYF | TGTGCCAGCAGTGGATTAGCGGGGGGGCCGGGTAGCAAAAACATTCAGTACTTC | TRBD2 | TRBV25-1 | . | TRBJ2-4
CAITATGEANTEAFF | TGTGCCATCACCGCTACAGGGGAGGCGAACACTGAAGCTTTCTTT | TRBD1 | TRBV10-3 | . | TRBJ1-1
CASSHVAGTDTQYF | TGCGCCAGCAGTCATGTAGCGGGCACAGATACGCAGTATTTT | . | TRBV23-1 | few | TRBJ2-3
CASSLGTGARQPQHF | TGTGCCAGCAGCTTAGGGACAGGGGCTCGACAGCCCCAGCATTTT | TRBD1 | TRBV7-2 | . | TRBJ1-5
CASSVLTGGNTEAFF | TGTGCCAGCAGCGTGCTGACAGGAGGTAACACTGAAGCTTTCTTT | . | TRBV9 | . | TRBJ1-1
CASSSGLAGFADTQYF | TGTGCCAGCAGCTCGGGACTAGCGGGGTTCGCAGATACGCAGTATTTT | TRBD2 | TRBV5-8 | . | TRBJ2-3
CASGGSDQPQHF | TGTGCGTCGGGGGGAAGCGATCAGCCCCAGCATTTT | . | TRBV6-5 | once | TRBJ1-5
CASRPYSGANVLTF | TGTGCCAGCAGGCCATACTCTGGGGCCAACGTCCTGACTTTC | . | TRBV6-5 | . | TRBJ2-6
CASSLGVLSNNQPQHF | TGTGCCAGCAGCTTAGGGGTCCTATCCAACAATCAGCCCCAGCATTTT | . | TRBV11-2 | . | TRBJ1-5
CASGRGGATEAFF | TGTGCCAGCGGGCGAGGGGGGGCCACTGAAGCTTTCTTT | . | TRBV2 | . | TRBJ1-1
CATSRALAGGGEQYF | TGTGCCACCAGCAGAGCTCTCGCGGGGGGAGGCGAGCAGTACTTC | TRBD2 | TRBV15 | . | TRBJ2-7
CARSGDRRRVENQPQHF | TGTGCCAGAAGCGGGGACAGACGTCGGGTAGAGAATCAGCCCCAGCATTTT | TRBD1 | TRBV5-3 | . | TRBJ1-5
CASSYLQGAAFF | TGTGCCAGCAGTTACTTACAGGGGGCTGCTTTCTTT | TRBD1 | TRBV6-5 | . | TRBJ1-1
CASSSAGNEKLFF | TGTGCCAGCAGTTCGGCAGGGAATGAAAAACTGTTTTTT | . | TRBV27 | . | TRBJ1-4
CASSRKDRYSYEQYF | TGTGCCAGCAGCCGCAAGGACAGGTATTCCTACGAGCAGTACTTC | TRBD1 | TRBV5-4 | once | TRBJ2-7
CASSGGLRGRNTGELFF | TGTGCCAGCAGTGGGGGACTCAGGGGTAGGAACACCGGGGAGCTGTTTTTT | . | TRBV25-1 | . | TRBJ2-2
CASSVGQGNYGYTF | TGTGCCAGCAGCGTAGGACAGGGAAACTATGGCTACACCTTC | TRBD1 | TRBV9 | . | TRBJ1-2
CASSGTVNTGELFF | TGCGCCAGCAGCGGGACAGTAAACACCGGGGAGCTGTTTTTT | TRBD1 | TRBV5-1 | . | TRBJ2-2
CASSTAASGDFTDTQYF | TGCGCCAGCAGCACCGCGGCTAGCGGGGATTTCACAGATACGCAGTATTTT | TRBD2 | TRBV5-1 | once | TRBJ2-3
CASSARGSENQPQHF | TGTGCCAGCAGCGCGAGGGGGTCCGAAAATCAGCCCCAGCATTTT | . | TRBV7-9 | . | TRBJ1-5